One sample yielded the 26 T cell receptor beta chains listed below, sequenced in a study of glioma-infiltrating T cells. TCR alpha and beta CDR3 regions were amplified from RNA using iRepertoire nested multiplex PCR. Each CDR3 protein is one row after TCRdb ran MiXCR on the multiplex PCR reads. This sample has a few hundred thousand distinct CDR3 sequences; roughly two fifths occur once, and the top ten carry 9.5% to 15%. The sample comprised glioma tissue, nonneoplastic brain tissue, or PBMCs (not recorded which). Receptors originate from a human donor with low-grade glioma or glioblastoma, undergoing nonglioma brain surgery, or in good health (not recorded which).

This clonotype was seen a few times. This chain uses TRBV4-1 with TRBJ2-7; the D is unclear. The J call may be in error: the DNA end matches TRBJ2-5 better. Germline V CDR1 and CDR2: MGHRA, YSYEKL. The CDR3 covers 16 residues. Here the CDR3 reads CASSQDWLAYQETQYF. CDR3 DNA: TGCGCCAGCAGCCAAGACTGGCTTGCGTACCAAGAGACCCAGTACTTC.

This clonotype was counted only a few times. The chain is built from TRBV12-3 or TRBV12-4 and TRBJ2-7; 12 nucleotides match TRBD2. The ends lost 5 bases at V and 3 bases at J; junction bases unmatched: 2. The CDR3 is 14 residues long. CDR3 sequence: CASSRLAGVYEQYF. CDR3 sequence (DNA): TGTGCCAGCAGTCGACTAGCGGGAGTCTACGAGCAGTACTTC.

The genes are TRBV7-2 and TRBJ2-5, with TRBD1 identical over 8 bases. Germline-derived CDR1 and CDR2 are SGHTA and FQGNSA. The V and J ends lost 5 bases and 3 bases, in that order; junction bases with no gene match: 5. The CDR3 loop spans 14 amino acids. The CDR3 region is CASSPDRGEETQYF. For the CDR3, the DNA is TGTGCCAGCAGCCCCGACAGGGGCGAAGAGACCCAGTACTTC.

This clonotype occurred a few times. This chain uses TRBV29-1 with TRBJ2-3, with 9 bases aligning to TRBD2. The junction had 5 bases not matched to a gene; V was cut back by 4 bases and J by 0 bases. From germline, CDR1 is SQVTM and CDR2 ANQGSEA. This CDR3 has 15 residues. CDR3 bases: TGCAGCGTTGTGGGCCTAGCGGGGAGCACAGATACGCAGTATTTT. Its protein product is CSVVGLAGSTDTQYF.

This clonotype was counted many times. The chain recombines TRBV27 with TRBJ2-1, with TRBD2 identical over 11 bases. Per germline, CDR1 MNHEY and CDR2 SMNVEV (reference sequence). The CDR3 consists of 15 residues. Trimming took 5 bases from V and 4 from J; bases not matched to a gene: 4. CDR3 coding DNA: TGTGCCAGCAGTCCCGGGACTAGCGGTTACAATGAGCAGTTCTTC. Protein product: CASSPGTSGYNEQFF.

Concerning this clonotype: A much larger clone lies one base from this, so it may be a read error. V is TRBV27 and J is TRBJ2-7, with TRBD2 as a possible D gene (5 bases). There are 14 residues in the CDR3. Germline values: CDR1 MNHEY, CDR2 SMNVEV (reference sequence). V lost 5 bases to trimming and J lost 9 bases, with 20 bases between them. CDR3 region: CASSTYRDSNGQYF. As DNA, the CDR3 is TGTGCCAGCAGTACGTACCGGGATTCGAACGGGCAGTACTTC.

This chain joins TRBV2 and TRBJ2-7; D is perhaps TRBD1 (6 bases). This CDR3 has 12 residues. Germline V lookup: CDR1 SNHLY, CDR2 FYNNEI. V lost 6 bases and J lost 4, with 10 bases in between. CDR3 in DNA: TGTGCCAGCAGGCAGGGGATTTACGAGCAGTACTTC. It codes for CASRQGIYEQYF.

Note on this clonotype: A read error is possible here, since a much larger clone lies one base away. The CDR3 sequence is CASSYSWDNRSEKLFF. The CDR3, as DNA: TGTGCCAGCAGTTACTCATGGGACAACCGAAGTGAAAAACTGTTTTTT. The V and J genes are TRBV6-2 or TRBV6-3 and TRBJ1-4, with D possibly TRBD1 on 6 matching bases. CDR1 MNHEY and CDR2 SVGEGT come from the germline V gene. This CDR3 is 16 amino acids long. The V and J ends lost 0 bases and 7 bases respectively, with 15 bases between them.

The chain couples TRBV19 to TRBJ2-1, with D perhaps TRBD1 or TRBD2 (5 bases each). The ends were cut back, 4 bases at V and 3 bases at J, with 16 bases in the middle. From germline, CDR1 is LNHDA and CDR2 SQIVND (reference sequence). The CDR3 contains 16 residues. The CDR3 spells CASSTYRDLFYNEQFF. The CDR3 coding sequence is TGTGCCAGTAGTACCTACCGGGACCTGTTCTACAATGAGCAGTTCTTC.

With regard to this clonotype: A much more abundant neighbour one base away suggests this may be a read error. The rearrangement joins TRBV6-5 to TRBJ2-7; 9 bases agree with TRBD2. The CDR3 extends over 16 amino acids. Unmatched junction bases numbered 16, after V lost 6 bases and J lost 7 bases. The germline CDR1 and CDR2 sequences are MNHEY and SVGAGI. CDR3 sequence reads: CASSHLSSGAYNEQYF. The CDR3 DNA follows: TGTGCCAGCAGCCATCTATCTAGCGGGGCCTACAATGAGCAGTACTTC.

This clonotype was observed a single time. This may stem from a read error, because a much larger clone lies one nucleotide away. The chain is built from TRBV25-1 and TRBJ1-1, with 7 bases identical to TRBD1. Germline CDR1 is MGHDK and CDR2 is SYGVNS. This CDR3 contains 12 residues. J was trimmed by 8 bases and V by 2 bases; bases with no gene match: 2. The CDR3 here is CASSERGQEAFF. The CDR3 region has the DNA TGTGCCAGCAGTGAAAGGGGACAGGAAGCTTTCTTT. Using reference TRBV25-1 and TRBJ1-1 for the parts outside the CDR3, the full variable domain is EADIYQTPRYLVIGTGKKITLECSQTMGHDKMYWYQQDPGMELHLIHYSYGVNSTEKGDLSSESTVSRIRTEHFPLTLESARPSHTSQYLCASSERGQEAFFGQGTRLTVV.

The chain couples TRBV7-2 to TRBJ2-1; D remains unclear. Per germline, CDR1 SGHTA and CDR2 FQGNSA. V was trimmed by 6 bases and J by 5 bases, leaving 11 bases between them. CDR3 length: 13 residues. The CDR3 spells CASSPNPDNEQFF. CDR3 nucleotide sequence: TGTGCCAGCAGTCCAAACCCCGACAATGAGCAGTTCTTC.

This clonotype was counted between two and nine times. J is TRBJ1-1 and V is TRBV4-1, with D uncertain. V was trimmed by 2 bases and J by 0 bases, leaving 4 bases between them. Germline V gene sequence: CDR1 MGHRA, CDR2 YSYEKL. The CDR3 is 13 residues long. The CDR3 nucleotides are TGCGCCAGCAGCCAACCGATGAACACTGAAGCTTTCTTT. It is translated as CASSQPMNTEAFF.

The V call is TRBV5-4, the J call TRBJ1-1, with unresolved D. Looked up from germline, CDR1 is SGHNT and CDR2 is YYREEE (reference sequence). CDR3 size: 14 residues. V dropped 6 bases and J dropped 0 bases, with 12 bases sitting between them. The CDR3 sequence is CASTLGGLNTEAFF. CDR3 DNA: TGTGCCAGCACCCTAGGCGGCCTGAACACTGAAGCTTTCTTT.

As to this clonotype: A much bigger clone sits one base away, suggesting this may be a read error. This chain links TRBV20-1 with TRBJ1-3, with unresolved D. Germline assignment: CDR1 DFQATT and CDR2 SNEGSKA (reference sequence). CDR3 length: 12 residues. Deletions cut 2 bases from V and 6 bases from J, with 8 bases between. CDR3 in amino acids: CSARSEVNTIYF. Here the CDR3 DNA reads TGCAGTGCTAGATCCGAAGTAAACACCATATATTTT.

Written as DNA, the CDR3 is TGTGCCAGCAGCCAAGGAGCGGGAGGGTACAATGAGCAGTTCTTC. Translated: CASSQGAGGYNEQFF. This chain uses TRBV14 with TRBJ2-1, with 10 bases that match TRBD2. CDR3 length: 15 residues. Germline V gives CDR1 SGHDN, CDR2 FVKESK. Unmatched junction bases numbered 1, after V lost 1 base and J lost 4 bases.

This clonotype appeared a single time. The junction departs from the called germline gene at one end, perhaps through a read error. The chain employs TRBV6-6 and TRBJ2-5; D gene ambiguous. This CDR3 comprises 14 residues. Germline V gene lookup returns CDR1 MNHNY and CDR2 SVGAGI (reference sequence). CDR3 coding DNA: TGTGCCATCAGTGAGTCGTTGGGTAAAGAGACCCGGTACTTC. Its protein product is CAISESLGKETRYF.

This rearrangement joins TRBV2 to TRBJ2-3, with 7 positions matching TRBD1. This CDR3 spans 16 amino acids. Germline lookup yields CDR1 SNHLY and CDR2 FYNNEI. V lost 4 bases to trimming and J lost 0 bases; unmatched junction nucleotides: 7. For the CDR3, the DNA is TGTGCCAGCAGTGGGGGGACAGCTGATAGCACAGATACGCAGTATTTT. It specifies CASSGGTADSTDTQYF.

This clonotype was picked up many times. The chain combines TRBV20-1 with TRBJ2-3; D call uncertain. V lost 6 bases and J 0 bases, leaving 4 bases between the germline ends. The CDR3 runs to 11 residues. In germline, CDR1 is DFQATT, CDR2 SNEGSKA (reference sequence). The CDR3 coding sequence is TGCAGTGCCCGGAGCACAGATACGCAGTATTTT. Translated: CSARSTDTQYF.

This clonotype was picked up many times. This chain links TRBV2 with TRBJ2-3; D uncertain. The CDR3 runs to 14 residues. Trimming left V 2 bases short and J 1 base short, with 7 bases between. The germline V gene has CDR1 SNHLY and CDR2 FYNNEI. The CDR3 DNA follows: TGTGCCAGCAGTGAATGGGAACGCACAGATACGCAGTATTTT. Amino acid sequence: CASSEWERTDTQYF.

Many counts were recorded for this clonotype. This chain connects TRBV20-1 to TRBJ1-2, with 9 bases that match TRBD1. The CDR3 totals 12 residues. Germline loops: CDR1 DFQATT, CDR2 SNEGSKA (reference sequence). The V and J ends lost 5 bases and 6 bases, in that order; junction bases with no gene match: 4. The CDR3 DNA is TGCAGTGCTCCCGGGACAGGGAATGGCTACACCTTC. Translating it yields CSAPGTGNGYTF.

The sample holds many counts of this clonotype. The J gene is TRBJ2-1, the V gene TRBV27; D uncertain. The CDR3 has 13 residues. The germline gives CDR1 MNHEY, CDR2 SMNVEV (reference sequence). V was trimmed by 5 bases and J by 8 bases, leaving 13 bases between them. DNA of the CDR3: TGTGCCAGCAGTCCTAATCTCGATGATGAGCAGTTCTTC. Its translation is CASSPNLDDEQFF.

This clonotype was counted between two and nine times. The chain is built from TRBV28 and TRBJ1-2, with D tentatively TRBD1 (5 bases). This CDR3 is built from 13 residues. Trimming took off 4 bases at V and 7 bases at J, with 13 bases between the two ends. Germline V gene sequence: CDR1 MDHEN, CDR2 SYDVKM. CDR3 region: CASSSFSRGGYTF. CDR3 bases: TGTGCCAGCAGTTCGTTCTCAAGGGGTGGCTACACCTTC.

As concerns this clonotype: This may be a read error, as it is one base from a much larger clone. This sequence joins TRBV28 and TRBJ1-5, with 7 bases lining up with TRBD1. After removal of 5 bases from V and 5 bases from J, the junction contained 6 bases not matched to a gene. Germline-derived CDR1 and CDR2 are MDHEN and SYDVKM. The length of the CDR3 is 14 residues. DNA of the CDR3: TGTGCCAGCAGTAAGGACAGGCGATATCAGCCCCAGCATTTT. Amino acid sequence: CASSKDRRYQPQHF.

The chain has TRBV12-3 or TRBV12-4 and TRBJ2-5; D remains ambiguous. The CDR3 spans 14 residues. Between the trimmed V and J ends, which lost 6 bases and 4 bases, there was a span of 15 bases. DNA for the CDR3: TGTGCCAGCAGCGTAGGTGGTTGGGGAGAGACCCAGTACTTC. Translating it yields CASSVGGWGETQYF.

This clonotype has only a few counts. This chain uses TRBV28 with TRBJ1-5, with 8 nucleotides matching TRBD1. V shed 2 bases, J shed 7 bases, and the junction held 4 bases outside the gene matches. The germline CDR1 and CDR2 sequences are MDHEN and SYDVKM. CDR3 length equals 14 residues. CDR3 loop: CASSLNRGSQPQHF. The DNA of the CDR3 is TGTGCCAGCAGTTTAAACAGGGGGAGCCAGCCCCAGCATTTT.